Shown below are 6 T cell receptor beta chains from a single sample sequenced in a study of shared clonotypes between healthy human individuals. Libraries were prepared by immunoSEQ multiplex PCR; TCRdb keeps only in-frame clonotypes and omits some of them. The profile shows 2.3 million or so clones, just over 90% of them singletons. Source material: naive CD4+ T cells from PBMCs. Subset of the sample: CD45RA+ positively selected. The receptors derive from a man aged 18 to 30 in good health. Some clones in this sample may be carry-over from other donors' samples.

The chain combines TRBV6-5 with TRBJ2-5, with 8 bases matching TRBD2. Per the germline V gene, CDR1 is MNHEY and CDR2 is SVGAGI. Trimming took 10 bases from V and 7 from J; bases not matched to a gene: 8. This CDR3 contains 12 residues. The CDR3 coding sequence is TGTGCCATCCGGGAGGGCTCCGGGACCCAGTACTTC. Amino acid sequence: CAIREGSGTQYF.

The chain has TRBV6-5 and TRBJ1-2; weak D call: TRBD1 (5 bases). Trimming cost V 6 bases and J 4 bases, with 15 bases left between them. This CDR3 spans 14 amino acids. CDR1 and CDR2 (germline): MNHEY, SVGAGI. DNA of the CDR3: TGTGCCAGCAGCGCCGGGGGGAGCGTCTATGGCTACACCTTC. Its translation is CASSAGGSVYGYTF.

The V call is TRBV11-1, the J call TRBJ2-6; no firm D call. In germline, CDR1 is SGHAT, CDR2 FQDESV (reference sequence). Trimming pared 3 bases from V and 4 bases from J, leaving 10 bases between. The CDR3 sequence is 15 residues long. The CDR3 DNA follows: TGTGCCAGCAGCTTGGGGTCGACCGGGGCCAACGTCCTGACTTTC. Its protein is CASSLGSTGANVLTF.

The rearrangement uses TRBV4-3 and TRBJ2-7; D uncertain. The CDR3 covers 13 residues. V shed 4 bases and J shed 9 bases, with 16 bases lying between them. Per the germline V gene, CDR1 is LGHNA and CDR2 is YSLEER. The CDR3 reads CASSLSTFSGQYF. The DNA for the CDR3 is TGCGCCAGCAGCCTTTCGACTTTTTCAGGGCAGTACTTC.

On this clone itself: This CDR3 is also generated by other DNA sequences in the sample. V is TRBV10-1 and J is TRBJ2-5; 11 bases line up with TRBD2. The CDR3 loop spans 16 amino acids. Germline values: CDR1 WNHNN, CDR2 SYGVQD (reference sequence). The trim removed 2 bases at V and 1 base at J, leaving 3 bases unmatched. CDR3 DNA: TGCGCCAGCAGTGAGGGGACTAGCGGCACCCAAGAGACCCAGTACTTC. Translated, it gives CASSEGTSGTQETQYF.

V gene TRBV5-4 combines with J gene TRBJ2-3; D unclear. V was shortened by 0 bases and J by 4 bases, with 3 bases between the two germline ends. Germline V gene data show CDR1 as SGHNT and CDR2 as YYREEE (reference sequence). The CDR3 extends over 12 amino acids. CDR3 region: CASSLDADTQYF. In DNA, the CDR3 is TGTGCCAGCAGCTTGGACGCAGATACGCAGTATTTT.